The 30 T cell receptor beta chains listed next were all sequenced from one sample in a study of human T cells and chemical hapten exposure. A single record per CDR3 protein comes from TCRdb applying MiXCR to the RACE reads. The top ten hold about an eighth of the sample, which has about 56,000 distinct CDR3 sequences, 7.5% to 10% seen once. As for time point: patch test 1, 2 weeks after DPC sensitization. Treatment described: therapeutic diphenylcyclopropenone sensitization with weekly scalp DPC. Specimen: whole blood, collected in connection with sensitization to the hapten diphenylcyclopropenone (DPC). The receptor set was obtained from a woman aged 40 to 50 with alopecia areata. Some clones in this sample may be carry-over from other donors' samples.

Judged by abundance, this clonotype is medium-sized. The CDR3 is CASSDSGLAGGHEQFF. The CDR3 coding sequence is TGTGCCAGCAGTGACTCGGGACTAGCGGGGGGGCATGAGCAGTTCTTC. The chain joins TRBV6-4 to TRBJ2-1; 16 bases agree with TRBD2. J gave up 8 bases and V 0 bases, and 1 base lay outside the gene matches. The CDR3 consists of 16 residues. Per germline, CDR1 MRHNA and CDR2 SNTAGT.

The genes are TRBV7-6 and TRBJ2-7, with 9 bases that match TRBD2. This CDR3 comprises 15 residues. Per germline, CDR1 SGHVS and CDR2 FNYEAQ. Trimming removed 6 bases from V and 5 bases from J; junction bases left unmatched: 11. The CDR3 DNA reads TGTGCCAGCAGTACTAGCCCTAGCGGGGATAACGAGCAGTACTTC. This sequence encodes CASSTSPSGDNEQYF.

Many counts were recorded for this clonotype. This chain connects TRBV29-1 to TRBJ2-1; 8 bases agree with TRBD1. Germline values: CDR1 SQVTM, CDR2 ANQGSEA. CDR3 length equals 15 residues. Trimming removed 1 base from V and 3 bases from J; junction bases left unmatched: 5. The CDR3 DNA sequence: TGCAGCGTTGAAGGATCGGGACAGGTCTACAATGAGCAGTTCTTC. Translation gives CSVEGSGQVYNEQFF.

This chain connects TRBV7-3 to TRBJ1-3, with D hard to call. Germline values: CDR1 SGHTA, CDR2 FQGTGA. CDR3 size: 13 residues. V was trimmed by 2 bases and J by 2 bases, leaving 4 bases between them. The CDR3 region is CASSLFAGNTIYF. The CDR3 bases are TGTGCCAGCAGCTTATTCGCTGGAAACACCATATATTTT.

This clonotype was observed at least ten times. J is TRBJ2-7 and V is TRBV9, with a tentative D call TRBD1 (6 bases). Germline-derived CDR1 and CDR2 are SGDLS and YYNGEE. V gave up 4 bases and J gave up 6 bases, with 17 bases separating them. The length of the CDR3 is 14 residues. The CDR3 DNA follows: TGTGCCAGCAGCCCCGGAAACAGGGATAGCGAGCAGTACTTC. Translated, it gives CASSPGNRDSEQYF.

This clonotype came up a few times. The chain links TRBV15 to TRBJ1-1; unclear D gene. Looked up from germline, CDR1 is LNHNV and CDR2 is YYDKDF (reference sequence). The V and J ends lost 0 bases and 1 base respectively, with 9 bases between them. The CDR3 is 15 amino acids. CDR3 sequence: CATSRDREGNTEAFF. The DNA for the CDR3 is TGTGCCACCAGCAGAGATAGGGAGGGGAACACTGAAGCTTTCTTT.

Concerning this clonotype: It is unclear where the CDR3 begins or ends on the DNA, so no DNA is shown, and the CDR3 is as TCRdb lists it. The genes are TRBV7-5 and TRBJ1-5; the table's D call, TRBD1, was not checked against the DNA. TRBV7-5 is a known pseudogene. From its first to its last residue, the CDR3 has 22 amino acids. The CDR3 loop is CISVSEAYPGGTGDSSNQPQHF.

This clonotype showed up just a few times. The chain carries TRBV7-3 and TRBJ1-1; TRBD1 matches at 7 bases. The CDR3 spans 13 residues. The V segment lost 4 bases and the J segment 4 bases; nucleotides outside the gene matches: 3. The germline V gene encodes CDR1 SGHTA and CDR2 FQGTGA. CDR3 loop: CASSSNRGTEAFF. The CDR3 DNA sequence: TGTGCCAGCAGCTCCAACAGGGGCACTGAAGCTTTCTTT.

Ten or more counts support this clonotype. The rearrangement links TRBV6-2 or TRBV6-3 to TRBJ2-3; D is perhaps TRBD1 or TRBD2 (5 bases each). CDR1 and CDR2 from the germline V gene are MNHEY and SVGEGT. The CDR3 has 16 amino acids. Trimming removed 6 bases at V and 4 bases at J, with 20 bases between. Here the CDR3 reads CASSPEGPGKADTQYF. The CDR3 DNA reads TGTGCCAGCAGCCCCGAGGGGCCAGGGAAGGCAGATACGCAGTATTTT.

This clonotype was recorded many times. This chain's CDR3 is CASRMDRGYDEQYF. CDR3 bases: TGTGCCAGCAGAATGGACAGGGGGTATGACGAGCAGTACTTC. V is TRBV6-1 and J is TRBJ2-7; 10 bases agree with TRBD1. J was trimmed by 5 bases and V by 6 bases; bases with no gene match: 7. Germline values: CDR1 MNHNS, CDR2 SASEGT. The CDR3 length is 14 residues.

The chain couples TRBV5-1 to TRBJ2-5; tentatively, D is TRBD2 (5 bases). V lost 1 base and J 5 bases, leaving 6 bases between the germline ends. CDR3 length: 12 residues. The germline V gene encodes CDR1 SGHRS and CDR2 YFSETQ. The CDR3, as DNA: TGCGCCAGCAGCTTGACTAGGGAGACCCAGTACTTC. Encoded protein: CASSLTRETQYF.

This clonotype was detected ten times or more. The chain recombines TRBV7-9 with TRBJ2-6; the D gene is possibly TRBD1 (5 bases). This CDR3 region has 15 residues. V was cut by 5 bases and J by 2 bases, with 10 bases left in between. Looked up from germline, CDR1 is SEHNR and CDR2 is FQNEAQ (reference sequence). The CDR3 is CASSPPGPGANVLTF. The CDR3 DNA reads as TGTGCCAGCAGCCCCCCAGGGCCTGGGGCCAACGTCCTGACTTTC.

This clonotype was counted between two and nine times. The rearrangement uses TRBV5-1 and TRBJ2-5, with 8 bases that match TRBD2. Germline CDR1 is SGHRS and CDR2 is YFSETQ. The V and J ends lost 1 base and 4 bases, in that order; junction bases with no gene match: 12. This CDR3 is built from 17 residues. CDR3: CASSLIGLALRAETQYF. The CDR3 DNA follows: TGCGCCAGCAGCTTGATTGGACTAGCTTTGAGGGCAGAGACCCAGTACTTC.

The chain joins TRBV3-1 to TRBJ2-6; possibly TRBD2 for D (5 bases). Trimming took 0 bases from V and 3 from J, leaving 12 bases between them. Germline-derived CDR1 and CDR2 are LGHDT and YNNKEL (reference sequence). This CDR3 is 17 amino acids long. CDR3 sequence: CASSQEASGNGANVLTF. As DNA, the CDR3 is TGTGCCAGCAGCCAAGAAGCATCGGGAAATGGGGCCAACGTCCTGACTTTC.

This clonotype was seen ten or more times. This chain links TRBV20-1 with TRBJ1-3; possibly TRBD1 for D (6 bases). Trimming took 0 bases from V and 4 from J, leaving 10 bases between them. Germline CDR1 reads DFQATT; CDR2 reads SNEGSKA (reference sequence). This CDR3 is 14 amino acids long. The CDR3 reads CSARDSQGGNTIYF. DNA of the CDR3: TGCAGTGCTAGAGATAGCCAGGGGGGAAACACCATATATTTT.

This clonotype was detected many times. The V gene is TRBV6-5, the J gene TRBJ2-3; D may be TRBD2 (8 bases). CDR1 is MNHEY, CDR2 SVGAGI, per germline. CDR3 size: 16 residues. V was cut by 7 bases and J by 4 bases, with 21 bases left in between. The CDR3 protein is CASMVGAGDSPDTQYF. CDR3 in DNA: TGTGCCAGCATGGTGGGAGCGGGGGACAGCCCAGATACGCAGTATTTT.

CDR3 in DNA: TGCGCCAGCAGCCAGGGGAGCCGCCAAGAGACCCAGTACTTC. Translated: CASSQGSRQETQYF. This rearrangement joins TRBV5-1 to TRBJ2-5, with D possibly being TRBD1 (6 bases). This CDR3 region has 14 residues. CDR1 and CDR2 (germline): SGHRS, YFSETQ. The V end lost 4 bases, the J end lost 1 base, and 11 bases lay between the germline ends.

This clonotype was recorded at least ten times. The chain recombines TRBV7-9 with TRBJ1-1; TRBD1 agrees at 8 bases. Germline CDR1 and CDR2: SEHNR and FQNEAQ (reference sequence). V shed 4 bases, J shed 3 bases, and the junction held 4 bases outside the gene matches. The CDR3 consists of 14 residues. CDR3 region: CASSWTGRDTEAFF. The CDR3 DNA is TGTGCCAGCAGCTGGACAGGGCGGGACACTGAAGCTTTCTTT.

This clonotype has a count of ten or more. This rearrangement joins TRBV30 to TRBJ1-6; D might be TRBD1 (5 bases). Germline V gene data show CDR1 as GTSNPN and CDR2 as SVGIG (reference sequence). The CDR3 runs 14 residues. Trimming pared 1 base from V and 5 bases from J, leaving 9 bases between. CDR3 DNA sequence: TGTGCCTGGAGTGCCAGGGCGGATAATTCACCCCTCCACTTT. Amino acid sequence: CAWSARADNSPLHF.

The table lists this clonotype with a few counts. The chain uses TRBV7-9 and TRBJ1-5; 7 bases are a match to TRBD1. Trimming took 3 bases from V and 4 from J; bases not matched to a gene: 3. CDR3 length equals 14 residues. Germline CDR1 reads SEHNR; CDR2 reads FQNEAQ (reference sequence). CDR3 bases: TGTGCCAGCAGCTTGACAGGGTTGAATCAGCCCCAGCATTTT. Protein: CASSLTGLNQPQHF. The full variable domain, completed using reference TRBV7-9 and TRBJ1-5, is DTGVSQNPRHKITKRGQNVTFRCDPISEHNRLYWYRQTLGQGPEFLTYFQNEAQLEKSRLLSDRFSAERPKGSFSTLEIQRTEQGDSAMYLCASSLTGLNQPQHFGDGTRLSIL.

The rearrangement links TRBV4-2 to TRBJ2-3, with D perhaps assigned TRBD1 or TRBD2 (5 bases each). Looked up from germline, CDR1 is LGHNA and CDR2 is YNFKEQ. The V end was cut by 1 base, the J end by 8 bases, with 13 bases between. The CDR3 covers 14 residues. The chain's CDR3 is CASSQVHGGFTQYF. The CDR3 region has the DNA TGTGCCAGCAGCCAAGTACATGGGGGTTTTACGCAGTATTTT.

The rearrangement links TRBV28 to TRBJ2-7, with a possible D match to TRBD2 (5 bases). This CDR3 contains 13 residues. The V end was cut by 6 bases, the J end by 7 bases, with 16 bases between. Germline V gene lookup returns CDR1 MDHEN and CDR2 SYDVKM. The CDR3 DNA is TGTGCCAGCAGACCGGTCGGGGTTGGGGAGCAGTACTTC. Protein: CASRPVGVGEQYF.

This clonotype was seen a few times. The chain couples TRBV29-1 to TRBJ2-3; D remains ambiguous. This CDR3 comprises 15 residues. V dropped 7 bases and J dropped 0 bases, with 17 bases sitting between them. Germline CDR1 SQVTM, CDR2 ANQGSEA. CDR3 nucleotide sequence: TGCAGCGCTGTGGGTGGTGTCAGGAGCACAGATACGCAGTATTTT. Translated: CSAVGGVRSTDTQYF.

This clonotype has ten or more counts. The V and J genes are TRBV29-1 and TRBJ2-7, with 8 bases lining up with TRBD2. V lost 6 bases to trimming and J lost 3 bases; unmatched junction nucleotides: 1. There are 11 residues in the CDR3. CDR1 is SQVTM, CDR2 ANQGSEA, per germline. The chain's CDR3 is CSVGGGYEQYF. Here the CDR3 DNA reads TGCAGCGTCGGGGGGGGCTACGAGCAGTACTTC.

This chain links TRBV2 with TRBJ1-1; D not certain. The germline gives CDR1 SNHLY, CDR2 FYNNEI. CDR3 length equals 14 residues. Between the trimmed V and J ends, which lost 3 bases and 6 bases, there was a span of 14 bases. The CDR3 loop is CASSEEVRIAEAFF. CDR3 bases: TGTGCCAGCAGTGAGGAGGTAAGGATCGCTGAAGCTTTCTTT.

This clonotype has just a few counts. The chain couples TRBV10-1 to TRBJ1-1; D unresolved. Germline V CDR1 and CDR2: WNHNN, SYGVQD (reference sequence). The CDR3 consists of 12 residues. Trimming removed 0 bases from V and 10 bases from J, with 9 bases in between. The CDR3 is CASSESFRGAFF. CDR3 sequence (DNA): TGCGCCAGCAGTGAGTCTTTTCGTGGAGCTTTCTTT.

The sample holds many counts of this clonotype. The chain employs TRBV9 and TRBJ1-6; no definite D call. Germline V lookup: CDR1 SGDLS, CDR2 YYNGEE. The ends were cut back, 3 bases at V and 10 bases at J, with 20 bases in the middle. CDR3 length equals 16 residues. Here the CDR3 DNA reads TGTGCCAGCAGCGCGGCGGGAGGCGCCTCAGGATCACCCCTCCACTTT. Its protein is CASSAAGGASGSPLHF.

Ten or more counts support this clonotype. J is TRBJ1-1 and V is TRBV5-6; TRBD1 matches 8 bases. This CDR3 spans 12 amino acids. In germline, CDR1 is SGHDT, CDR2 YYEEEE. After removal of 4 bases from V and 8 bases from J, the junction contained 4 bases not matched to a gene. CDR3 nucleotide sequence: TGTGCCAGCAGCCGGACAGGGACCGAAGCTTTCTTT. The encoded protein is CASSRTGTEAFF.

This clonotype was picked up many times. This chain links TRBV5-1 with TRBJ1-2; TRBD1 agrees at 9 bases. The CDR3 extends over 17 amino acids. Unmatched junction bases numbered 14, after V lost 4 bases and J lost 4 bases. CDR1 is SGHRS, CDR2 YFSETQ, per germline. The CDR3 region has the DNA TGCGCCAGCAGCAGATGGGACAGGGTTCGGTCGTTCTATGGCTACACCTTC. The encoded protein is CASSRWDRVRSFYGYTF.

This clonotype was counted at least ten times. V and J are TRBV12-3 or TRBV12-4 and TRBJ1-1; D gene ambiguous. The CDR3 totals 11 residues. Deletions cut 10 bases from V and 2 bases from J, with 8 bases between. The CDR3 region is CATLQNTEAFF. For the CDR3, the DNA is TGTGCCACCCTACAAAACACTGAAGCTTTCTTT.